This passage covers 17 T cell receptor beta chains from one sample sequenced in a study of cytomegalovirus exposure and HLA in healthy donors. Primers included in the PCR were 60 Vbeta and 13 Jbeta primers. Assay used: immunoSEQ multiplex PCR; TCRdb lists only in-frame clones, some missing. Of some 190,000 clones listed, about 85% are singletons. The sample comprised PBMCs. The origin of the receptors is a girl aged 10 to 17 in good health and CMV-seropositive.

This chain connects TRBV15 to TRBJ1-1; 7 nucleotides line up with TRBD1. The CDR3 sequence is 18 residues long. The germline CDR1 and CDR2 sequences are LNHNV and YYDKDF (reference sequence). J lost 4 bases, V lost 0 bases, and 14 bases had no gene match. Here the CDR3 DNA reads TGTGCCACCAGCAGAGAAGAGAAGACAGGGTATCCCGGCACTGAAGCTTTCTTT. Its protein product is CATSREEKTGYPGTEAFF.

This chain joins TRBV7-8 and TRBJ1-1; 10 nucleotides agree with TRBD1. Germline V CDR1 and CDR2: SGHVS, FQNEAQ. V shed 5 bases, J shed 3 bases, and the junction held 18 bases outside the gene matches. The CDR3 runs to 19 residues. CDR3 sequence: CASSQDIHRDRGRDTEAFF. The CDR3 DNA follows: TGTGCCAGCAGCCAAGACATACACCGGGACAGGGGTAGGGACACTGAAGCTTTCTTT.

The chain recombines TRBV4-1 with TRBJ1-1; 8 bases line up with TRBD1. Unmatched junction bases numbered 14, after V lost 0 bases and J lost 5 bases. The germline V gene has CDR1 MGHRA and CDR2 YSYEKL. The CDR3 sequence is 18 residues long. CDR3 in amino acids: CASSQDFLRTGSRTEAFF. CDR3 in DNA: TGCGCCAGCAGCCAAGATTTTCTTAGGACAGGGAGTAGAACTGAAGCTTTCTTT.

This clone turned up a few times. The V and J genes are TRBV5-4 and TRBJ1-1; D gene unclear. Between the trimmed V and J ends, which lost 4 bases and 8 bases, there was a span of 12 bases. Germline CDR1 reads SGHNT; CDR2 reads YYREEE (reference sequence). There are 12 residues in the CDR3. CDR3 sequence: CASSPGNLEAFF. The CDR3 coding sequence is TGTGCCAGCAGCCCCGGGAACCTCGAAGCTTTCTTT. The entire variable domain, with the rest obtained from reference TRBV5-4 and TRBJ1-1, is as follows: ETGVTQSPTHLIKTRGQQVTLRCSSQSGHNTVSWYQQALGQGPQFIFQYYREEENGRGNFPPRFSGLQFPNYSSELNVNALELDDSALYLCASSPGNLEAFFGQGTRLTVV.

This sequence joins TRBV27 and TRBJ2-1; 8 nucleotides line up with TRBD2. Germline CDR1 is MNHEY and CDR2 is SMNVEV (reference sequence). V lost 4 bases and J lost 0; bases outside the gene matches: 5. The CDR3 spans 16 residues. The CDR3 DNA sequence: TGTGCCAGCAGTTCAACGCGGGAGGCCTCCTACAATGAGCAGTTCTTC. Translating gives CASSSTREASYNEQFF.

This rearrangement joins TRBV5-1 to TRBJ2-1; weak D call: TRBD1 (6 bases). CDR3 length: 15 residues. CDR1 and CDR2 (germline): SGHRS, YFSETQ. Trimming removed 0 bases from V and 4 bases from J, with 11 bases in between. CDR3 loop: CASSLEGHLYNEQFF. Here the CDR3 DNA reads TGCGCCAGCAGCTTGGAGGGACACCTTTACAATGAGCAGTTCTTC. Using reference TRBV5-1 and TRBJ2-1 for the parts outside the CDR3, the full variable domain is KAGVTQTPRYLIKTRGQQVTLSCSPISGHRSVSWYQQTPGQGLQFLFEYFSETQRNKGNFPGRFSGRQFSNSRSEMNVSTLELGDSALYLCASSLEGHLYNEQFFGPGTRLTVL.

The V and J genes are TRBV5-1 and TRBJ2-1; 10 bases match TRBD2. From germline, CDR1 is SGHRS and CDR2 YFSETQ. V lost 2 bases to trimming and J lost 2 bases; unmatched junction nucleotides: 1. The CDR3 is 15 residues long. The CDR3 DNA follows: TGCGCCAGCAGCTTTCTAGCGGGAGCCTACAATGAGCAGTTCTTC. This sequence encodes CASSFLAGAYNEQFF. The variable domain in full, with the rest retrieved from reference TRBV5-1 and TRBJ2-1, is KAGVTQTPRYLIKTRGQQVTLSCSPISGHRSVSWYQQTPGQGLQFLFEYFSETQRNKGNFPGRFSGRQFSNSRSEMNVSTLELGDSALYLCASSFLAGAYNEQFFGPGTRLTVL.

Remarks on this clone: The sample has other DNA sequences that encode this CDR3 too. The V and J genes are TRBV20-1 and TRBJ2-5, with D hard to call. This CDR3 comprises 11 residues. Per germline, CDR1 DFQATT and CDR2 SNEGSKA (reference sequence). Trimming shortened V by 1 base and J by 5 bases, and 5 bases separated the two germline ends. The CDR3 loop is CSARVRETQYF. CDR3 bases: TGCAGTGCTAGAGTCCGGGAGACCCAGTACTTC.

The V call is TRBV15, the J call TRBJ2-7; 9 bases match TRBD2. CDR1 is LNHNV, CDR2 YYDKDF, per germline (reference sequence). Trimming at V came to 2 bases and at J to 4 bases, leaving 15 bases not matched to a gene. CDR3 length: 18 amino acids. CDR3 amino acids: CATSRPIGSGGVGYEQYF. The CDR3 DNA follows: TGTGCCACCAGCAGACCGATAGGTAGCGGGGGAGTTGGGTACGAGCAGTACTTC.

CDR3 sequence: CASSLGQGNYGYTF. CDR3 nucleotides: TGTGCCAGCAGCTTGGGACAGGGTAACTATGGCTACACCTTC. The chain combines TRBV5-4 with TRBJ1-2; 7 nucleotides line up with TRBD1. The germline CDR1 and CDR2 sequences are SGHNT and YYREEE (reference sequence). V trimming: 0 bases; J trimming: 1 base; junction bases outside the gene matches: 0. The CDR3 spans 14 residues.

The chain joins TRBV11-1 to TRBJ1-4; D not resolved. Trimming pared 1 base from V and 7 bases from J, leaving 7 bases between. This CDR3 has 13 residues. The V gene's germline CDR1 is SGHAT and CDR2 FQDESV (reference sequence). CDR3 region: CASSLGSSEKLFF. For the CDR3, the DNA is TGTGCCAGCAGCTTAGGTTCGAGTGAAAAACTGTTTTTT.

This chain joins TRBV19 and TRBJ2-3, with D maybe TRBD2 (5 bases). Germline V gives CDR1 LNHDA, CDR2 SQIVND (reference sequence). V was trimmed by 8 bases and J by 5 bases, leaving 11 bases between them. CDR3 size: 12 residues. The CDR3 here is CASFTEGDTQYF. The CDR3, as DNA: TGTGCCAGTTTCACAGAGGGAGATACGCAGTATTTT.

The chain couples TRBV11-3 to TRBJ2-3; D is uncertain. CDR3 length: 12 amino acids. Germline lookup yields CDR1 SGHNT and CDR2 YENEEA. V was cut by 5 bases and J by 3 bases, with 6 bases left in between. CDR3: CASSRQTDTQYF. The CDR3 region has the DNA TGTGCCAGCAGCCGTCAGACAGATACGCAGTATTTT.

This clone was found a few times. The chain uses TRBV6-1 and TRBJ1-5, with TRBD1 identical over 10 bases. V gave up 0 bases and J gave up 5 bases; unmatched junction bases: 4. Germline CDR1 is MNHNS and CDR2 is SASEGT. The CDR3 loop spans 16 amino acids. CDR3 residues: CASSEAGTGVYQPQHF. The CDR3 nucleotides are TGTGCCAGCAGTGAAGCGGGGACAGGGGTTTATCAGCCCCAGCATTTT.

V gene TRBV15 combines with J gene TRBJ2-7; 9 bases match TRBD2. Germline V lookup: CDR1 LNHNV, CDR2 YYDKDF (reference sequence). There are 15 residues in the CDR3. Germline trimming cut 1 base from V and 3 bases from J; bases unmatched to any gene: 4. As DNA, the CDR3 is TGTGCCACCAGCAGAGCGGGTAGCGGGAGCTACGAGCAGTACTTC. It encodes CATSRAGSGSYEQYF.

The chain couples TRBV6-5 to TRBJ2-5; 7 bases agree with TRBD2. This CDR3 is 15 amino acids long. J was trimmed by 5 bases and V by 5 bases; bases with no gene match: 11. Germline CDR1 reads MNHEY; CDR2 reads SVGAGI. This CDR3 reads CASSTRTRGSETQYF. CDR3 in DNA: TGTGCCAGCAGTACCCGGACTAGAGGTTCGGAGACCCAGTACTTC.

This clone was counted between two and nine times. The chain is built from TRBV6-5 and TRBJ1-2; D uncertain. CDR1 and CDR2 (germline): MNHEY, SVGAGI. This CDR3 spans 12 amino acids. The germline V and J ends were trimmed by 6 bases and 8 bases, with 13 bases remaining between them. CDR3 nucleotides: TGTGCCAGCAGGCAGGCGATCTACGGCTACACCTTC. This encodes CASRQAIYGYTF.